This record concerns one T cell receptor beta chain sequence. The investigators amplified TCR beta CDR3 regions from RNA transcripts. A set of HTBI primers served as the primers for a first-round RT-PCR of the TCR CDR3. One entry per CDR3 protein, called by TCRdb with MiXCR from the multiplex PCR reads. The table lists around 690,000 distinct CDR3 sequences, under 25% of them singletons. J lost 5 bases, V lost 4 bases, and 7 bases had no gene match. There are 15 residues in the CDR3. The V gene's germline CDR1 is SGDLS and CDR2 YYNGEE. This sample was taken from a study of T cells in Graves' hyperthyroidism and ophthalmopathy.

This sequence originates from a man between 25 and 39 years old with Graves' ophthalmopathy. Specimen: blood. The rearrangement uses TRBV9 and TRBJ2-2, with 8 nucleotides matching TRBD1. The CDR3 DNA follows: TGTGCCAGCAGCACACGGACAGGGATTACCGGGGAGCTGTTTTTT. As protein: CASSTRTGITGELFF.